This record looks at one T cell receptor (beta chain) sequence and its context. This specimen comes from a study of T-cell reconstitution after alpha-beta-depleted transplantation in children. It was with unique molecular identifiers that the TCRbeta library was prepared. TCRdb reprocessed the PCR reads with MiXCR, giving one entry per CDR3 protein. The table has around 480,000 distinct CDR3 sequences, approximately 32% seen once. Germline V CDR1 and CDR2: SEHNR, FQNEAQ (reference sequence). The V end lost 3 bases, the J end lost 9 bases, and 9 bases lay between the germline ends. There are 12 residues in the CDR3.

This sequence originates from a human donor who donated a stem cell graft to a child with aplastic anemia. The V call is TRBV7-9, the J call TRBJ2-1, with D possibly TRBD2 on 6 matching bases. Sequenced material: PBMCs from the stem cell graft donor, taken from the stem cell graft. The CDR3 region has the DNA TGTGCCAGCAGCTTGGTGGAGGGTGAGCAGTTCTTC. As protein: CASSLVEGEQFF. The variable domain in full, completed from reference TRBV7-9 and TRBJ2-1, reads DTGVSQNPRHKITKRGQNVTFRCDPISEHNRLYWYRQTLGQGPEFLTYFQNEAQLEKSRLLSDRFSAERPKGSFSTLEIQRTEQGDSAMYLCASSLVEGEQFFGPGTRLTVL.